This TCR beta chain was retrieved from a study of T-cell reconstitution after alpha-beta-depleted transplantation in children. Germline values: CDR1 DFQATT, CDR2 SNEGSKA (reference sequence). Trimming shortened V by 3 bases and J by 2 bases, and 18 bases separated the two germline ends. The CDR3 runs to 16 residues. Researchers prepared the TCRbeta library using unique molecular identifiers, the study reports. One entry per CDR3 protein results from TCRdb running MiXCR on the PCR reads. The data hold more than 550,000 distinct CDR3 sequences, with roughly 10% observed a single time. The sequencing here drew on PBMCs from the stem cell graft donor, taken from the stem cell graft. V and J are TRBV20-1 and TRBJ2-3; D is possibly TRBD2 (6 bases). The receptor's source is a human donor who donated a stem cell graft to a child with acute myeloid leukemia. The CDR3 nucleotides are TGCAGTGCTAGGGGTGTGACTAGTGGGCTCACAGATACGCAGTATTTT. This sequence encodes CSARGVTSGLTDTQYF.